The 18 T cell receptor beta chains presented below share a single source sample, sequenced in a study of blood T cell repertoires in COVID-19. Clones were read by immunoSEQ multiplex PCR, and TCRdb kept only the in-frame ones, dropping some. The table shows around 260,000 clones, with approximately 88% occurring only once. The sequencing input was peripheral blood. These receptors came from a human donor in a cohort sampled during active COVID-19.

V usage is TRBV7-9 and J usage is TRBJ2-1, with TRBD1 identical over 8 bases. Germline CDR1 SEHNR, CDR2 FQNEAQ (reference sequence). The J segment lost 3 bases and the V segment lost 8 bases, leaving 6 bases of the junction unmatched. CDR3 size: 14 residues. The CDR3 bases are TGTGCCAGCCAGGGGGCGGATTACTACAATGAGCAGTTCTTC. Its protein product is CASQGADYYNEQFF.

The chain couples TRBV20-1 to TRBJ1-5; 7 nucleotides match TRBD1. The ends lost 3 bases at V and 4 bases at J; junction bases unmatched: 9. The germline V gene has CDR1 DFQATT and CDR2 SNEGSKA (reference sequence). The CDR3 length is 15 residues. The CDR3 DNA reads TGCAGTGCTAGTCCGGGACAGTGGTCTAATCAGCCCCAGCATTTT. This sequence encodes CSASPGQWSNQPQHF.

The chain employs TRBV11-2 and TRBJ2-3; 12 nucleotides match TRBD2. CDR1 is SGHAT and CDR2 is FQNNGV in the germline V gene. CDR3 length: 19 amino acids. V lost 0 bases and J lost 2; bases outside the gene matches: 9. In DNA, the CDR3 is TGTGCCAGCAGCTTAGAGTGGCTAGCGGGGGGGTACCACACAGATACGCAGTATTTT. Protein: CASSLEWLAGGYHTDTQYF.

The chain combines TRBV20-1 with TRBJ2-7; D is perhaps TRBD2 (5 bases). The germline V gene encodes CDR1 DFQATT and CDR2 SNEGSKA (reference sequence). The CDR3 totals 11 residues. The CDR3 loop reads CSGEEAYEQYF. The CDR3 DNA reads TGCAGCGGAGAGGAGGCCTACGAGCAGTACTTC.

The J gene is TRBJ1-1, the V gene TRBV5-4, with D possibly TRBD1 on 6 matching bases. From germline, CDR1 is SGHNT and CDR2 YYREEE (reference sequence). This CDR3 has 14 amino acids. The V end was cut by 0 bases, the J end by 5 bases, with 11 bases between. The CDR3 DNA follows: TGTGCCAGCAGCTTGGCGGCAGGGGAAACTGAAGCTTTCTTT. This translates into CASSLAAGETEAFF.

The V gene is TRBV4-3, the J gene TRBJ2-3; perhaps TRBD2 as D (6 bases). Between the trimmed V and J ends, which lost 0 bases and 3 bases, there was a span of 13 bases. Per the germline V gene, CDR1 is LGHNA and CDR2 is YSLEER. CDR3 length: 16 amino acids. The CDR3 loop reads CASSQELKLATDTQYF. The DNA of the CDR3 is TGCGCCAGCAGCCAAGAATTGAAACTAGCTACAGATACGCAGTATTTT.

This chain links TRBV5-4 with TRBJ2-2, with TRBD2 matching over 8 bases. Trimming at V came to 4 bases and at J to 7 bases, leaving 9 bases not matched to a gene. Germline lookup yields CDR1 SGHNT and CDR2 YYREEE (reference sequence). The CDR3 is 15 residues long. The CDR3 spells CASSDTGTSGGELFF. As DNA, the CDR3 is TGTGCCAGCAGCGATACCGGGACTAGTGGCGGGGAGCTGTTTTTT.

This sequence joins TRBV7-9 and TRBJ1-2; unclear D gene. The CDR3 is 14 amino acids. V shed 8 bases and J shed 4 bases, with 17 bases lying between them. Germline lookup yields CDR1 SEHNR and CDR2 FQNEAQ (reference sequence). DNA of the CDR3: TGTGCCAGCGTCCCGGGTGGTTACGGCTATGGCTACACCTTC. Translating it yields CASVPGGYGYGYTF.

CDR3 in amino acids: CAWSPMTGPGNTIYF. DNA for the CDR3: TGTGCCTGGAGTCCCATGACAGGTCCCGGAAACACCATATATTTT. The V call is TRBV30, the J call TRBJ1-3; D perhaps matches TRBD1 (6 bases). The germline CDR1 and CDR2 sequences are GTSNPN and SVGIG (reference sequence). The CDR3 totals 15 residues. V gave up 2 bases and J gave up 4 bases, with 15 bases separating them.

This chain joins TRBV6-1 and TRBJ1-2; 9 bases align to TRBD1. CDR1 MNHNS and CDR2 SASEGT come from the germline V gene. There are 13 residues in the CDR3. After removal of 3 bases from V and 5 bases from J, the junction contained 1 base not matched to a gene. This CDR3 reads CASSDGQGYGYTF. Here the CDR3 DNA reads TGTGCCAGCAGTGATGGACAGGGGTATGGCTACACCTTC.

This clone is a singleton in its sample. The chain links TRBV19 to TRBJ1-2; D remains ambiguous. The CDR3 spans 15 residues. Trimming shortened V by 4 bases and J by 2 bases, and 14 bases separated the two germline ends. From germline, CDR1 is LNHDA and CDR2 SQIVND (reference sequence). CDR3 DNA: TGTGCCAGTAGTAACTCTCGGGGAGGGAACTATGGCTACACCTTC. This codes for CASSNSRGGNYGYTF.

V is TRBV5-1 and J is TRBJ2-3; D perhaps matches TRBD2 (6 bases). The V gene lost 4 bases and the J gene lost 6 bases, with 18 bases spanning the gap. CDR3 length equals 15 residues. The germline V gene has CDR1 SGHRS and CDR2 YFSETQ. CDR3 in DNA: TGCGCCAGCAGCCTAAATCAGGGAGGTGGGGATACGCAGTATTTT. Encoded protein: CASSLNQGGGDTQYF.

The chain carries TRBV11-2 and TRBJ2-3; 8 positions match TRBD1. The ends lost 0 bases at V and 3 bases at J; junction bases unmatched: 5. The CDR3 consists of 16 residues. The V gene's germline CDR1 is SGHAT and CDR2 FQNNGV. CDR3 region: CASSLDPRGHTDTQYF. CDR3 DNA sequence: TGTGCCAGCAGCTTAGATCCCAGGGGGCATACAGATACGCAGTATTTT.

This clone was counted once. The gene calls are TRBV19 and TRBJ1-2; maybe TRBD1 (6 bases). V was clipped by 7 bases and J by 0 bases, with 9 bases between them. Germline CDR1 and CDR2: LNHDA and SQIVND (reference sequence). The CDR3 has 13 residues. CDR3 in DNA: TGTGCCAGTATACAGGGAGCTAACTATGGCTACACCTTC. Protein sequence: CASIQGANYGYTF.

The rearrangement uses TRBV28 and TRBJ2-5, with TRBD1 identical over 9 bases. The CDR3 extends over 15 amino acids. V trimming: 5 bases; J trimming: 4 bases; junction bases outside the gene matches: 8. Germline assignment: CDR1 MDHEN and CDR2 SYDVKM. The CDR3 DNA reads TGTGCCAGCAGTCAACCGGGACAGGGTTTAGAGACCCAGTACTTC. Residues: CASSQPGQGLETQYF.

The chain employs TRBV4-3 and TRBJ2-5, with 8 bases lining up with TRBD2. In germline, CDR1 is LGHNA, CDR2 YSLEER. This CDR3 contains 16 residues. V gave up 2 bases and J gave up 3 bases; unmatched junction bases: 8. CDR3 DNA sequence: TGCGCCAGCAGCCAAACGGGAGGTAGCGGGGAAGAGACCCAGTACTTC. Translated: CASSQTGGSGEETQYF.

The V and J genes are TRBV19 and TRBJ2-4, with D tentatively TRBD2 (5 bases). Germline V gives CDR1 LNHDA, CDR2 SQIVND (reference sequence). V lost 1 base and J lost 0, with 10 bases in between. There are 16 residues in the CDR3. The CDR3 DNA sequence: TGTGCCAGTAGTATAGTAGGAGGATTAGCCAAAAACATTCAGTACTTC. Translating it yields CASSIVGGLAKNIQYF.

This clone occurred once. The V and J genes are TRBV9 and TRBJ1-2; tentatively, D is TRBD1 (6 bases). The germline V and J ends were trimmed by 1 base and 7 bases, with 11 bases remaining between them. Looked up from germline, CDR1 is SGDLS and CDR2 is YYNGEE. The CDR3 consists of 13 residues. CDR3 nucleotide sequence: TGTGCCAGCAGCGTATCAGGGGTTAGTGGCTACACCTTC. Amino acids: CASSVSGVSGYTF.